Included here is one T cell receptor (beta chain) sequence, with context. The data were obtained in a study of blood T cell repertoires in COVID-19. Study details: In each case, the material was cDNA or gDNA derived from T cells, B-cell-depleted T cells, or PBMCs.

V was clipped by 5 bases and J by 0 bases, with 7 bases between them. The V gene's germline CDR1 is SGHVS and CDR2 FQNEAQ. CDR3 length: 13 amino acids. In the original processing: It was from reference gene primer amplification that nucleated cell counts were estimated. Assay: immunoSEQ multiplex PCR; the TCRdb copy retains only in-frame clones and omits some. V and J calls plus clone size are reproduced from that table; the DNA served to infer D and trimming. This sample has around 150,000 clones; about 74% occur once, and the top ten carry roughly 7.5%. The source of this sequence is a man in his sixties with acute or convalescent COVID-19. The sample comprised peripheral blood. V gene TRBV7-8 combines with J gene TRBJ1-1; D is unclear. This chain's CDR3 is CASSHSVNTEAFF. The CDR3 DNA reads as TGTGCCAGCAGCCACAGTGTGAACACTGAAGCTTTCTTT.